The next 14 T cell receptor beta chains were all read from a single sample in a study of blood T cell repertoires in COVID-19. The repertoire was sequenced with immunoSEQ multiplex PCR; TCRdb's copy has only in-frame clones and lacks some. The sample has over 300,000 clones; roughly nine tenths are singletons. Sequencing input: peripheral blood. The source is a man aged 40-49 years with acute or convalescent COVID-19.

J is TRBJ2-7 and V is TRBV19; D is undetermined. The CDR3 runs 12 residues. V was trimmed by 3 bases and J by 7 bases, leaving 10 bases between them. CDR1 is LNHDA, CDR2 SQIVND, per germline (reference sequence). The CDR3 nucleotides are TGTGCCAGTAGTATGCAATCTAGAGAGCAGTACTTC. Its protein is CASSMQSREQYF.

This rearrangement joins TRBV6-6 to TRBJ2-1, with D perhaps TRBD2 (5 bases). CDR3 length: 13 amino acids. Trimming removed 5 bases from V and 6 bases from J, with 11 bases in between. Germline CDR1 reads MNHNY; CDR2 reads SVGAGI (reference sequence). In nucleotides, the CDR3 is TGTGCCAGCAGTCCATTCGGAGGCAATGAGCAGTTCTTC. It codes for CASSPFGGNEQFF.

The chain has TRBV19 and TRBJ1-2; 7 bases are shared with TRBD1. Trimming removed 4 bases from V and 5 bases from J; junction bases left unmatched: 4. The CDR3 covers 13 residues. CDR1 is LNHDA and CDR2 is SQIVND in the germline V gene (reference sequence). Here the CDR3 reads CASSNRQGYGYTF. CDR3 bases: TGTGCCAGTAGTAACCGACAGGGATATGGCTACACCTTC.

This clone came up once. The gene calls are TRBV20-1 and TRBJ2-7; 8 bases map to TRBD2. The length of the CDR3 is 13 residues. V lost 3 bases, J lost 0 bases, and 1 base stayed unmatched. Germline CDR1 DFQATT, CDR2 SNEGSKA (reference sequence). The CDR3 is CSASSGNSYEQYF. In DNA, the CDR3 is TGCAGTGCTAGTAGCGGGAACTCCTACGAGCAGTACTTC.

CDR3 coding DNA: TGTGCCAGCTCACCGGGACAGGGTATCGGGGAGCTGTTTTTT. Amino acids: CASSPGQGIGELFF. This chain joins TRBV18 and TRBJ2-2; 9 nucleotides agree with TRBD1. The J segment lost 7 bases and the V segment lost 3 bases, leaving 3 bases of the junction unmatched. From germline, CDR1 is KGHSH and CDR2 LQKENI. The CDR3 has 14 residues.

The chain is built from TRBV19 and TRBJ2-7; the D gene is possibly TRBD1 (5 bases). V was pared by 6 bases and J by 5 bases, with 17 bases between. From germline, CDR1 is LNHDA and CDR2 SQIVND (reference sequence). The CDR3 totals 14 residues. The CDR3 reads CASRSGRDRDEQYF. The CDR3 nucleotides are TGTGCCAGTAGGTCTGGCAGGGATCGCGACGAGCAGTACTTC.

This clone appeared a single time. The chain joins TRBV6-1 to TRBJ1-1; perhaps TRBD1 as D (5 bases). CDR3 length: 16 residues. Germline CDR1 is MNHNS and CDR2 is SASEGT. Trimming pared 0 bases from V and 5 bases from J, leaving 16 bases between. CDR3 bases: TGTGCCAGCAGTGAAGCGCATTTCAGGGATCCGACTGAAGCTTTCTTT. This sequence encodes CASSEAHFRDPTEAFF.

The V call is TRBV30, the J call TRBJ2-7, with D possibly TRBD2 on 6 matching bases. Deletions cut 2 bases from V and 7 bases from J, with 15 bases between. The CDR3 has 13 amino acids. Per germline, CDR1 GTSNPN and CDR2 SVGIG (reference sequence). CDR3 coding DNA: TGTGCCTGGAGTCAGGGTTTGGGGGGTGAGCAGTACTTC. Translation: CAWSQGLGGEQYF.

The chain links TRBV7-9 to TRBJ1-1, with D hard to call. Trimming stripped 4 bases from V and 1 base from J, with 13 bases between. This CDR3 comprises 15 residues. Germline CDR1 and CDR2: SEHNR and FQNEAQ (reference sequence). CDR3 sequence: CASSSPGLGNTEAFF. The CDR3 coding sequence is TGTGCCAGCAGCTCCCCAGGACTAGGGAACACTGAAGCTTTCTTT.

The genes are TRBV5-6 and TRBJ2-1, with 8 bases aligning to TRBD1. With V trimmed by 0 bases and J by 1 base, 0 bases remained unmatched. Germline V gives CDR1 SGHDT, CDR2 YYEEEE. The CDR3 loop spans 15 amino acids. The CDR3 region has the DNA TGTGCCAGCAGCTTGGGGACAGGGTCCTACAATGAGCAGTTCTTC. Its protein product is CASSLGTGSYNEQFF.

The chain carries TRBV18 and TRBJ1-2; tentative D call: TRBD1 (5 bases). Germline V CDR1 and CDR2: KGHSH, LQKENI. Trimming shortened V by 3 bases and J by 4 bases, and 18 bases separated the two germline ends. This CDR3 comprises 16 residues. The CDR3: CASSPTLTERSYGYTF. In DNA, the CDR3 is TGTGCCAGCTCACCTACCCTGACAGAGAGGAGCTATGGCTACACCTTC.

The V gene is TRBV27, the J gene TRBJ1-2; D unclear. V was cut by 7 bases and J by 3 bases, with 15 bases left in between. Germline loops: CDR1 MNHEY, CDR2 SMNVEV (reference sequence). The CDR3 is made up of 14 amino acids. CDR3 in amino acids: CASKRAGDDYGYTF. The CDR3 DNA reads TGTGCCAGCAAGCGGGCGGGCGATGACTATGGCTACACCTTC.

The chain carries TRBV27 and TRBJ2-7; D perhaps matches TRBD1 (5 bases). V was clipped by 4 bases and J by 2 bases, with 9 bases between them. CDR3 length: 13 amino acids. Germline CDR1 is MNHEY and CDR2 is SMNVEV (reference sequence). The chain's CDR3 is CASSWGGAYEQYF. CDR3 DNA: TGTGCCAGCAGTTGGGGCGGAGCCTACGAGCAGTACTTC.

CDR3 protein: CASSLTENGGYTF. As DNA, the CDR3 is TGTGCCAGCAGCTTAACGGAAAACGGGGGCTACACCTTC. The chain joins TRBV7-2 to TRBJ1-2; D unresolved. Between the trimmed V and J ends, which lost 2 bases and 8 bases, there was a span of 12 bases. In germline, CDR1 is SGHTA, CDR2 FQGNSA. CDR3 length: 13 amino acids.